The rows below give T cell receptor beta chains drawn from one sample of a study of control samples from healthy donors and cancer patients. The method was immunoSEQ multiplex PCR; TCRdb's version includes in-frame clones alone and lacks a portion of them. The sample carries 100,000 to 150,000 clones, about 90% recorded once. Specimen: blood. Receptors originate from a man in his 60s in good health. Both conserved end residues are part of each CDR3. A D gene is named only where the DNA matches it firmly. Not every row has a clone size; where given, it reads once, few, many or a size class.

few	TRBV27	TRBJ2-1	NA	CASKGGDEQFF	TGTGCCAGCAAGGGGGGGGATGAGCAGTTCTTC
NA	TRBV3-1/TRBV3-2	TRBJ2-1	NA	CASSQTNEQFF	TGTGCCAGCAGCCAAACAAATGAGCAGTTCTTC
NA	TRBV29-1	TRBJ1-1	TRBD1	CSVRRGTGGAGTEAFF	TGCAGCGTCCGGCGCGGGACAGGGGGCGCAGGTACTGAAGCTTTCTTT
NA	TRBV11-2	TRBJ1-1	NA	CASSYDTITTEAFF	TGTGCCAGCAGCTACGACACCATCACCACTGAAGCTTTCTTT
NA	TRBV27	TRBJ2-7	TRBD1	CASSSSTPGQGAHQYF	TGTGCCAGCAGTAGCTCCACGCCGGGACAGGGGGCACACCAGTACTTC
NA	TRBV28	TRBJ1-1	TRBD1	CASSHPGQGVWAFF	TGTGCCAGCAGTCACCCGGGACAGGGGGTATGGGCTTTCTTT
NA	TRBV11-2	TRBJ2-2	TRBD1	CASSLAGTVNTGELFF	TGTGCCAGCAGCTTAGCTGGGACAGTAAACACCGGGGAGCTGTTTTTT
NA	TRBV7-3	TRBJ2-2	NA	CASSFAPGRTGELFF	TGTGCCAGCAGCTTCGCCCCGGGACGCACCGGGGAGCTGTTTTTT
NA	TRBV5-4	TRBJ1-1	NA	CASTSSGQNTEAFF	TGTGCCAGCACCTCTTCTGGCCAGAACACTGAAGCTTTCTTT
NA	TRBV5-1	TRBJ1-5	NA	CASSFQGHQPQHF	TGCGCCAGCAGCTTTCAGGGACACCAGCCCCAGCATTTT
NA	TRBV5-5	TRBJ2-3	NA	CASSQENPTDTQYF	TGTGCCAGCAGCCAGGAGAACCCCACAGATACGCAGTATTTT
NA	TRBV4-2	TRBJ2-3	TRBD1	CASSTDRVGADTQYF	TGTGCCAGCAGCACGGACAGGGTCGGGGCAGATACGCAGTATTTT
NA	TRBV5-1	TRBJ2-3	NA	CASTQLASQTDTQYF	TGCGCCAGCACCCAACTAGCTTCCCAAACAGATACGCAGTATTTT
NA	TRBV6-4	TRBJ2-1	NA	CASRGVGGNEQFF	TGTGCCAGCAGGGGGGTTGGAGGGAATGAGCAGTTCTTC
NA	TRBV12-3/TRBV12-4	TRBJ1-1	NA	CASSLTKQTEAFF	TGTGCCAGCAGTTTGACGAAACAAACTGAAGCTTTCTTT
NA	TRBV28	TRBJ2-7	NA	CASRTSTSSYEQYF	TGTGCCAGCAGGACATCTACAAGCTCCTACGAGCAGTACTTC
NA	TRBV5-1	TRBJ2-6	NA	CASSYGSSGANVLTF	TGCGCCAGCAGCTATGGAAGCTCTGGGGCCAACGTCCTGACTTTC
NA	TRBV29-1	TRBJ2-6	TRBD1	CSVGTGGAGANVLTF	TGCAGCGTGGGGACAGGGGGCGCTGGGGCCAACGTCCTGACTTTC
NA	TRBV18	TRBJ2-2	TRBD1	CASSPLGQGASGELFF	TGTGCCAGCTCACCACTGGGACAGGGGGCGTCCGGGGAGCTGTTTTTT
NA	TRBV28	TRBJ1-4	TRBD1	CASSLPDRVNEKLFF	TGTGCCAGCAGCCTCCCGGACAGGGTTAATGAAAAACTGTTTTTT
NA	TRBV28	TRBJ1-1	NA	CATKFTREAFF	TGTGCCACCAAGTTTACCCGTGAAGCTTTCTTT
NA	TRBV2	TRBJ1-1	NA	CASSEVATDNTEAFF	TGTGCCAGCAGTGAAGTTGCGACTGATAACACTGAAGCTTTCTTT